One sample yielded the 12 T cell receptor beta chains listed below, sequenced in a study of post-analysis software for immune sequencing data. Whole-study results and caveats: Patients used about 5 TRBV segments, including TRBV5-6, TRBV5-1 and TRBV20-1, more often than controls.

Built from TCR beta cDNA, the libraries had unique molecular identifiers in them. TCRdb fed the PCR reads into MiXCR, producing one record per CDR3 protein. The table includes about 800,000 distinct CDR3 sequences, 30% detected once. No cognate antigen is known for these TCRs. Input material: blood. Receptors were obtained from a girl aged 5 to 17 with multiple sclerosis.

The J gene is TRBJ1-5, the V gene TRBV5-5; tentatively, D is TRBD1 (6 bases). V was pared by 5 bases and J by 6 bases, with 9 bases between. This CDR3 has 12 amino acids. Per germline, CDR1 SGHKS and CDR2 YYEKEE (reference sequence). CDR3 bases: TGTGCCAGCAGTGGGGGCGGTCAGCCCCAGCATTTT. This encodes CASSGGGQPQHF.

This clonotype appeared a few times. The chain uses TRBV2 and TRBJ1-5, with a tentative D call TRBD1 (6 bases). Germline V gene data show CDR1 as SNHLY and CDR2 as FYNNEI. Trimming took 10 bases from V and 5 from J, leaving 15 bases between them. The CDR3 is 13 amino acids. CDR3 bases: TGTGCCACCAGATACAGGGAGGATCAGCCCCAGCATTTT. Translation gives CATRYREDQPQHF.

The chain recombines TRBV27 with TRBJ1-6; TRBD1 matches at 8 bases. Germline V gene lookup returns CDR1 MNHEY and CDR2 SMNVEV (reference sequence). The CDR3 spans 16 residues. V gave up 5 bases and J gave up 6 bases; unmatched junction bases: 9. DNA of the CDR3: TGTGCCAGCAGTCCTCGGACAGGGTTTGGTAATTCACCCCTCCACTTT. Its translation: CASSPRTGFGNSPLHF.

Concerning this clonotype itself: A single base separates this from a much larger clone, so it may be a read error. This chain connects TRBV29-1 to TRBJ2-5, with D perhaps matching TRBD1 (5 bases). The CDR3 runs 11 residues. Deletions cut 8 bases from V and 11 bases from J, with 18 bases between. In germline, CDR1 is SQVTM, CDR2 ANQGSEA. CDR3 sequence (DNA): TGCAGCCCCCGGTGGGGCCATGAGCAGTACTTC. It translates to CSPRWGHEQYF. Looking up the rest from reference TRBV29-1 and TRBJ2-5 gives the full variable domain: SAVISQKPSRDICQRGTSLTIQCQVDSQVTMMFWYRQQPGQSLTLIATANQGSEATYESGFVIDKFPISRPNLTFSTLTVSNMSPEDSSIYLCSPRWGHEQYFGPGTRLLVL.

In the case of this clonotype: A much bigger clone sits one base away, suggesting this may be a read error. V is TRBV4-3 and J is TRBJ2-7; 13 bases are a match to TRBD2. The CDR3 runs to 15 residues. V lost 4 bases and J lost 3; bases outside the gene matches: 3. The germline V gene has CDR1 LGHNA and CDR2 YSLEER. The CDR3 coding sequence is TGCGCCAGCAGCCGGGGACTAGCGGGGATCTACGAGCAGTACTTC. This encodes CASSRGLAGIYEQYF.

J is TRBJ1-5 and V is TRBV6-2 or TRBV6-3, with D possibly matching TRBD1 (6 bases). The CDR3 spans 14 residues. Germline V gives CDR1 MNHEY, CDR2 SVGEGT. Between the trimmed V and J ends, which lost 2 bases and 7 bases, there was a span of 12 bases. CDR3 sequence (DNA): TGTGCCAGCAGTTACCAGGGGTTCGGCCAGCCCCAGCATTTT. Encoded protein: CASSYQGFGQPQHF.

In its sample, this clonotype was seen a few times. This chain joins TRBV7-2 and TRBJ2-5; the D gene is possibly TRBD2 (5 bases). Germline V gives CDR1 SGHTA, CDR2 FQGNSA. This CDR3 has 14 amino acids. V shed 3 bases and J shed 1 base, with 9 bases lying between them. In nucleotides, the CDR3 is TGTGCCAGCAGCTTCGGACTGATCCAAGAGACCCAGTACTTC. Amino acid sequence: CASSFGLIQETQYF.

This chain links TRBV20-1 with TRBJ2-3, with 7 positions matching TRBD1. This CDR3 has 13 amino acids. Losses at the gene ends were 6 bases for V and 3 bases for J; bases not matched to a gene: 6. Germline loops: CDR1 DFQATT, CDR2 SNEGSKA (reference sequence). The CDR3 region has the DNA TGCAGTGCCACCAGGGGGAGTACAGATACGCAGTATTTT. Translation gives CSATRGSTDTQYF.

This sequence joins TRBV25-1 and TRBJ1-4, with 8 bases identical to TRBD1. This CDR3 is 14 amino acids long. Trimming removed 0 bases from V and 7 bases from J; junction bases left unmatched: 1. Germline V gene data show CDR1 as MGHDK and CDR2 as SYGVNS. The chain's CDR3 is CASSEYRGLEKLFF. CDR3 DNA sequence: TGTGCCAGCAGTGAATACAGGGGGCTTGAAAAACTGTTTTTT.

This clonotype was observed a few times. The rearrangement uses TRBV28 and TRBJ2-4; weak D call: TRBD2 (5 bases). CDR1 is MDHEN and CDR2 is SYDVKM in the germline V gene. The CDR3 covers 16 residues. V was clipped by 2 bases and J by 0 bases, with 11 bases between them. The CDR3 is CASSLGLPLAKNIQYF. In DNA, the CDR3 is TGTGCCAGCAGTTTAGGACTGCCCCTAGCCAAAAACATTCAGTACTTC.

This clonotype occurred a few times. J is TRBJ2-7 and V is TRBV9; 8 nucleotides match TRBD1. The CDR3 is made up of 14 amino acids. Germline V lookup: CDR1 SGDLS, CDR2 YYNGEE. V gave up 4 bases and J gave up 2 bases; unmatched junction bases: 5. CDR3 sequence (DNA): TGTGCCAGCAGCCCTCAGGGGGCCGCCTACGAGCAGTACTTC. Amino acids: CASSPQGAAYEQYF.

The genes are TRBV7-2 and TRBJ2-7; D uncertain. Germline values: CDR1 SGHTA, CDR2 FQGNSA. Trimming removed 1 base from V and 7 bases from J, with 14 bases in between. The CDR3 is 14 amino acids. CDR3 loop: CASSLDTWAPEQYF. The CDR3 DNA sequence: TGTGCCAGCAGCTTAGATACGTGGGCGCCAGAGCAGTACTTC.